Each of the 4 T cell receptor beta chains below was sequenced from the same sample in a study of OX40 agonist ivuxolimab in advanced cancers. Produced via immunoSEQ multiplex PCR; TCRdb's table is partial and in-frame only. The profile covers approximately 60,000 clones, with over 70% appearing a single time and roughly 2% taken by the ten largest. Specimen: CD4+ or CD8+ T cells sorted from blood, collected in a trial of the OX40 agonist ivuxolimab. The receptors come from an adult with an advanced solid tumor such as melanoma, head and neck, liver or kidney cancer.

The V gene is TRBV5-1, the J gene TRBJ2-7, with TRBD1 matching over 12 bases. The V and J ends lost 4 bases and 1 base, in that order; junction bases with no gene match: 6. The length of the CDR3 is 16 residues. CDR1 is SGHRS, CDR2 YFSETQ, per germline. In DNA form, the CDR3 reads TGCGCCAGCAGCCCGGGACAGGGGGCGGTGTCCTACGAGCAGTACTTC. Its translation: CASSPGQGAVSYEQYF.

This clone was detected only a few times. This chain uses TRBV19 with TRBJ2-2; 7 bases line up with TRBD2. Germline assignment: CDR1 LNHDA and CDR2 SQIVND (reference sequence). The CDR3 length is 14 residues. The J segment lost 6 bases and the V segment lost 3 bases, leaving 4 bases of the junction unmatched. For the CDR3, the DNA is TGTGCCAGTAGTATGGGGACTAACGCCGGGGAGCTGTTTTTT. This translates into CASSMGTNAGELFF.

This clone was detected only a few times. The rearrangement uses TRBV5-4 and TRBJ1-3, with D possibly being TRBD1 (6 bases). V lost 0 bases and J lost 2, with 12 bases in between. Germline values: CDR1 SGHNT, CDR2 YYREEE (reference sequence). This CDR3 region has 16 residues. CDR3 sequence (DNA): TGTGCCAGCAGCTTGGGCTCTGCAGGGGCTGGAAACACCATATATTTT. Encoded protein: CASSLGSAGAGNTIYF. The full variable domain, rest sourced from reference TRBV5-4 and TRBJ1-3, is ETGVTQSPTHLIKTRGQQVTLRCSSQSGHNTVSWYQQALGQGPQFIFQYYREEENGRGNFPPRFSGLQFPNYSSELNVNALELDDSALYLCASSLGSAGAGNTIYFGEGSWLTVV.

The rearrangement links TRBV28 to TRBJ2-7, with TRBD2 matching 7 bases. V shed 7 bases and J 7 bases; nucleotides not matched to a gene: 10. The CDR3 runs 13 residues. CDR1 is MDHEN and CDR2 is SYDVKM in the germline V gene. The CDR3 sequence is CASTRDYLNEQYF. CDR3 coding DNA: TGTGCCAGCACCCGGGACTACCTAAATGAGCAGTACTTC.